This TCR beta chain was retrieved from a study of cytomegalovirus exposure and HLA in healthy donors. J gave up 5 bases and V 1 base, and 5 bases lay outside the gene matches. CDR1 and CDR2 (germline): SGHTA, FQGNSA. The CDR3 is 15 residues long. PCR used 60 Vbeta primers and 13 Jbeta primers. Method: immunoSEQ multiplex PCR; TCRdb's copy keeps in-frame clones and lacks some. The sample includes around 150,000 clones, more than 65% of them seen just once. The rearrangement joins TRBV7-2 to TRBJ2-7, with 10 bases identical to TRBD2. Sequences were obtained from PBMCs. The clonotype originates from a man in his fifties in good health and CMV-seropositive. The CDR3 bases are TGTGCCAGCAGCTTAGGCGCACTAGCGGGGAACGAGCAGTACGTC. This encodes CASSLGALAGNEQYV.